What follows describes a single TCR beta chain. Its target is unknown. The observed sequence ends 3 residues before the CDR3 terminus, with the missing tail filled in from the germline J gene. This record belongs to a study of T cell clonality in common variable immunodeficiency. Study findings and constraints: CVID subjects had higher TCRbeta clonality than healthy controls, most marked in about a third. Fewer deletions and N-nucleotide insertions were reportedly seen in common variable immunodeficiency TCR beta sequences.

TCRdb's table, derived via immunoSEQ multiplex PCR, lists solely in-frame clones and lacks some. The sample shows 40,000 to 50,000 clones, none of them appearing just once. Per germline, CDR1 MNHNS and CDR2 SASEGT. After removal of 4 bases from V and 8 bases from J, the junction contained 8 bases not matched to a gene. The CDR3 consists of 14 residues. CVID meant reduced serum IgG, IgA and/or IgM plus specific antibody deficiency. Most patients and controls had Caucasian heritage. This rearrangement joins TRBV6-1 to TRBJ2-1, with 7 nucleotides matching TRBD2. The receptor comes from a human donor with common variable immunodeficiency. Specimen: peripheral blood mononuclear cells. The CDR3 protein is CASSGQRLAYEQFF. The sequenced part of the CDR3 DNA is TGTGCCAGCAGTGGCCAGAGACTAGCCTATGAG.